A selection of T cell receptor beta chains follows, all from one sample in a study of shared clonotypes between healthy human individuals. The table came from immunoSEQ multiplex PCR; TCRdb's copy has only in-frame clones and leaves some out. The sample lists about 680,000 clones; 92% were seen once. Sample: naive CD8+ T cells sorted from blood. These receptors all come from a man aged 25 to 45 in good health. The CDR3 runs from the conserved cysteine through the conserved F or W. A D gene is named only where the DNA matches it firmly.

>TRBD1|TRBV9|TRBJ2-3
CASSVEGGGRTDTQYF
>.|TRBV5-4|TRBJ2-1
CASSPMAGYNEQFF
>TRBD2|TRBV6-1|TRBJ2-3
CASTLAGGGDTQYF
>.|TRBV27|TRBJ1-4
CASSLVGGNEKLFF
>TRBD2|TRBV9|TRBJ2-6
CASSATPQRGSSGANVLTF
>TRBD1|TRBV28|TRBJ1-5
CASSQGQGGSQPQHF
>TRBD2|TRBV14|TRBJ2-1
CASSQDLAGVYNEQFF
>.|TRBV7-9|TRBJ2-2
CASAGDIYTGELFF
>TRBD2|TRBV6-5|TRBJ2-7
CASSYGSGGTYEQYF
>TRBD1|TRBV7-9|TRBJ2-7
CASSLGTGTGSYEQYF
>TRBD1|TRBV15|TRBJ2-7
CATRDRPSSYEQYF
>.|TRBV28|TRBJ2-1
CASSLLAYNEQFF
>.|TRBV18|TRBJ1-5
CASSPPGYQPQHF
>TRBD2|TRBV9|TRBJ2-1
CASSVGGLASDEQFF
>TRBD2|TRBV7-9|TRBJ2-2
CASSYPERLADTGELFF
>TRBD2|TRBV27|TRBJ2-1
CASSNLAGDYNEQFF
>TRBD1|TRBV7-9|TRBJ1-2
CASSQAGQDYGYTF
>TRBD1|TRBV7-9|TRBJ2-7
CVSSSRHTRDRETYEQYF
>TRBD2|TRBV18|TRBJ2-1
CASSPPGLGLGEQFF
>TRBD1|TRBV6-5|TRBJ1-5
CASRTGQGYQPQHF
>TRBD1|TRBV9|TRBJ2-5
CASSGGQELQETQYF
>.|TRBV10-3|TRBJ2-5
CARRKETQYF
>TRBD2|TRBV6-6|TRBJ2-1
CATGTSGRNGNEQFF
>TRBD1|TRBV6-1|TRBJ1-2
CASSEHQGARYGYTF
>.|TRBV19|TRBJ1-1
CASSLGVGNTEAFF
>.|TRBV13|TRBJ2-5
CASSSRQVQETQYF
>.|TRBV29-1|TRBJ2-3
CSVPRRSTDTQYF
>TRBD2|TRBV19|TRBJ2-7
CASSPGLAPSYEQYF
>TRBD1|TRBV7-9|TRBJ1-2
CASSSAGTAVNYGYTF
>TRBD2|TRBV29-1|TRBJ2-7
CSVELAGGPSYEQYF
>TRBD1|TRBV27|TRBJ1-1
CASRTGGYTEAFF
>TRBD1|TRBV27|TRBJ2-7
CASSLSLGTVVYEQYF
>.|TRBV9|TRBJ2-5
CASSGRTAEGADF
>TRBD1|TRBV2|TRBJ2-5
CASRGQLQYF
>.|TRBV30|TRBJ2-7
CAWKGLALSHGVYEQYF
>TRBD1|TRBV9|TRBJ2-5
CASSVYRGPQETQYF